Following are 4 T cell receptor beta chains from one sample sequenced in a study of blood T cell repertoires in COVID-19 (dated by TCRdb to between 2020 and 2021). Receptor libraries were prepared by the immunoSEQ multiplex PCR assay. TCRdb limited this immuneACCESS table to in-frame rearrangements with V and J called. A share of clones is missing; checked studies link under half to unresolved V genes, and the rest is unexplained. This sample holds more than 60,000 clones; around two thirds were observed only once. Together, the top ten hold 2% to 3% of the sample. Sequencing used peripheral blood. The receptors originated from a human donor with acute or convalescent COVID-19. The donor label of this sample is uncertain.

This chain connects TRBV27 to TRBJ2-3; 12 bases agree with TRBD2. CDR1 is MNHEY, CDR2 SMNVEV, per germline (reference sequence). This CDR3 has 18 residues. The V and J ends lost 5 bases and 0 bases, in that order; junction bases with no gene match: 9. CDR3 nucleotides: TGTGCCAGCAGTCCCTGGACTAGCGGGGTGCTGAGCACAGATACGCAGTATTTT. It encodes CASSPWTSGVLSTDTQYF.

The chain uses TRBV27 and TRBJ1-6, with a possible D match to TRBD1 (6 bases). The CDR3 runs to 14 residues. V was clipped by 6 bases and J by 5 bases, with 11 bases between them. The V gene's germline CDR1 is MNHEY and CDR2 SMNVEV (reference sequence). Written as DNA, the CDR3 is TGTGCCAGCAGAAGGGGGAACGATAATTCACCCCTCCACTTT. It codes for CASRRGNDNSPLHF.

This chain connects TRBV18 to TRBJ2-5; D gene ambiguous. Looked up from germline, CDR1 is KGHSH and CDR2 is LQKENI. V lost 1 base, J lost 0 bases, and 15 bases lay in between. This CDR3 is built from 17 residues. The DNA for the CDR3 is TGTGCCAGCTCACCACGTCTTGACCCACAGTACCAAGAGACCCAGTACTTC. Translating it yields CASSPRLDPQYQETQYF.

The V gene is TRBV6-2 or TRBV6-3, the J gene TRBJ1-2; D possibly corresponds to TRBD1 (5 bases). Germline values: CDR1 MNHEY, CDR2 SVGEGT. V was trimmed by 5 bases and J by 8 bases, leaving 24 bases between them. The CDR3 spans 16 residues. The CDR3 DNA follows: TGTGCCAGCAGTCCGATTACATCTCAGGGATCCGGCGGCTACACCTTC. Translating it yields CASSPITSQGSGGYTF.